Below are 14 T cell receptor beta chains sequenced from a single sample in a study of radiation and T cells in renal cell carcinoma. Assay used: immunoSEQ multiplex PCR; TCRdb lists only in-frame clones, some missing. Of about 170,000 clones in the sample, less than 90% were seen once. Time point given: blood 4 weeks post-SBRT, at nephrectomy. Stated treatment: 15 Gy SBRT to primary tumor, nephrectomy 4 weeks later. This specimen consisted of blood, obtained from a patient whose treatment included radiotherapy and nephrectomy. These TCRs come from a woman aged 45-65 years with renal cell carcinoma.

The chain links TRBV19 to TRBJ1-5; D remains ambiguous. The germline CDR1 and CDR2 sequences are LNHDA and SQIVND (reference sequence). The ends were cut back, 5 bases at V and 7 bases at J, with 15 bases in the middle. CDR3 length: 14 amino acids. CDR3 protein: CASSRQLVIQPQHF. In DNA form, the CDR3 reads TGTGCCAGTAGTCGTCAGCTGGTCATACAGCCCCAGCATTTT.

The table lists this clone with many counts. The genes are TRBV7-9 and TRBJ2-3; D is uncertain. V gave up 6 bases and J gave up 2 bases, with 6 bases separating them. The CDR3 consists of 12 residues. Germline V gives CDR1 SEHNR, CDR2 FQNEAQ (reference sequence). The CDR3 sequence is CASRAATDTQYF. For the CDR3, the DNA is TGTGCCAGCAGGGCCGCCACAGATACGCAGTATTTT.

This rearrangement joins TRBV29-1 to TRBJ1-1; D is perhaps TRBD1 (6 bases). This CDR3 is 13 amino acids long. V was cut by 5 bases and J by 3 bases, with 13 bases left in between. Looked up from germline, CDR1 is SQVTM and CDR2 is ANQGSEA. The CDR3 DNA sequence: TGCAGCGTTAGAGGGGGTTTGGACACTGAAGCTTTCTTT. Protein sequence: CSVRGGLDTEAFF.

The rearrangement uses TRBV19 and TRBJ2-7; D perhaps matches TRBD1 (5 bases). The CDR3 length is 15 residues. The germline V gene has CDR1 LNHDA and CDR2 SQIVND (reference sequence). Trimming stripped 5 bases from V and 0 bases from J, with 14 bases between. The CDR3 nucleotides are TGTGCCAGTAGTCCACAGGTAATAAGCTCCTACGAGCAGTACTTC. Translation: CASSPQVISSYEQYF.

This chain links TRBV5-1 with TRBJ1-2; a weak D match, TRBD1 (6 bases). The CDR3 has 15 residues. The V end was cut by 0 bases, the J end by 2 bases, with 11 bases between. Germline V gives CDR1 SGHRS, CDR2 YFSETQ. CDR3 DNA: TGCGCCAGCAGCTTGGGAGGGGGAGTAAACTATGGCTACACCTTC. Amino acid sequence: CASSLGGGVNYGYTF.

The V and J genes are TRBV25-1 and TRBJ1-1; D gene ambiguous. CDR1 is MGHDK and CDR2 is SYGVNS in the germline V gene. V lost 6 bases, J lost 1 base, and 3 bases lay in between. The CDR3 runs 11 residues. Here the CDR3 DNA reads TGTGCCAGCAGCTCGAACACTGAAGCTTTCTTT. Its translation: CASSSNTEAFF.

V is TRBV18 and J is TRBJ1-6, with TRBD1 identical over 8 bases. This CDR3 contains 15 residues. V gave up 3 bases and J gave up 10 bases; unmatched junction bases: 8. Germline V gene data show CDR1 as KGHSH and CDR2 as LQKENI. The CDR3 is CASSPGQGDVSPLHF. The CDR3 bases are TGTGCCAGCTCACCCGGACAGGGAGACGTATCACCCCTCCACTTT.

The CDR3 region has the DNA TGTGCCAGCAATGAGGGGGCGCGTGGCAATCAGCCCCAGCATTTT. Translation: CASNEGARGNQPQHF. The J gene is TRBJ1-5, the V gene TRBV25-1, with 7 bases matching TRBD1. The CDR3 loop spans 15 amino acids. V was clipped by 7 bases and J by 2 bases; unmatched bases: 8. Per germline, CDR1 MGHDK and CDR2 SYGVNS.

The chain uses TRBV7-2 and TRBJ1-6; no firm D call. Germline-derived CDR1 and CDR2 are SGHTA and FQGNSA. This CDR3 comprises 14 residues. V lost 4 bases and J lost 6, with 10 bases in between. As DNA, the CDR3 is TGTGCCAGCAGCTCCCAGGAGCCTAATTCACCCCTCCACTTT. This encodes CASSSQEPNSPLHF.

The V call is TRBV5-6, the J call TRBJ2-6; D uncertain. The CDR3 runs 14 residues. In germline, CDR1 is SGHDT, CDR2 YYEEEE. Trimming left V 1 base short and J 2 bases short, with 4 bases between. In DNA form, the CDR3 reads TGTGCCAGCAGCTTGCCTGCTGGGGCCAACGTCCTGACTTTC. Its translation is CASSLPAGANVLTF.

The rearrangement uses TRBV28 and TRBJ1-1; D unclear. The CDR3 is 13 amino acids. Trimming took 7 bases from V and 2 from J, leaving 11 bases between them. The germline V gene encodes CDR1 MDHEN and CDR2 SYDVKM. In DNA, the CDR3 is TGTGCCAGCATAGGAGTGCCAAACACTGAAGCTTTCTTT. It encodes CASIGVPNTEAFF.

This chain connects TRBV7-3 to TRBJ2-6, with D perhaps given as TRBD1 or TRBD2 (6 bases each). Looked up from germline, CDR1 is SGHTA and CDR2 is FQGTGA. V was trimmed by 6 bases and J by 2 bases, leaving 14 bases between them. The CDR3 loop spans 16 amino acids. The CDR3 nucleotides read TGTGCCAGCAGATCGCAAGGGGGGACTGGGGCCAACGTCCTGACTTTC. Protein product: CASRSQGGTGANVLTF. The whole variable domain, filled in from reference TRBV7-3 and TRBJ2-6, reads GAGVSQTPSNKVTEKGKYVELRCDPISGHTALYWYRQSLGQGPEFLIYFQGTGAADDSGLPNDRFFAVRPEGSVSTLKIQRTERGDSAVYLCASRSQGGTGANVLTFGAGSRLTVL.

The rearrangement uses TRBV9 and TRBJ2-5, with D tentatively TRBD1 or TRBD2 (5 bases each). The V gene lost 0 bases and the J gene lost 4 bases, with 10 bases spanning the gap. Per germline, CDR1 SGDLS and CDR2 YYNGEE. The CDR3 has 14 residues. The CDR3 nucleotides read TGTGCCAGCAGCGTAGACAAGGGGAGAGAGACCCAGTACTTC. This translates into CASSVDKGRETQYF.

The V call is TRBV7-9, the J call TRBJ1-1; the D gene is possibly TRBD1 (5 bases). V was shortened by 5 bases and J by 3 bases, with 13 bases between the two germline ends. CDR1 is SEHNR and CDR2 is FQNEAQ in the germline V gene (reference sequence). The CDR3 length is 14 residues. This chain's CDR3 is CASSRDARYTEAFF. CDR3 nucleotide sequence: TGTGCCAGCAGCCGGGACGCCAGGTACACTGAAGCTTTCTTT.